Below, one T cell receptor (beta chain) is given with its context. Other DNA sequences from this sample encode an identical CDR3 as well. Here immunoSEQ multiplex PCR was the method, and the copy in TCRdb shows in-frame clones only, minus some. The data hold 90,000 to 150,000 clones, with roughly 84% observed a single time. The data stem from a study of T cell responses to AZD1222 COVID-19 vaccine. The sequences come from peripheral blood, collected on day 0 of AZD1222 vaccination. The source of this sequence is an adult in good health.

The CDR3 nucleotides are TGTGCCAGCAGCTTAGGAGGCGGGAGGGCCTTGGATGAGCAGTTCTTC. Translating gives CASSLGGGRALDEQFF. This chain joins TRBV7-6 and TRBJ2-1, with 9 positions matching TRBD2. The CDR3 is 16 amino acids. In germline, CDR1 is SGHVS, CDR2 FNYEAQ. Germline trimming cut 1 base from V and 8 bases from J; bases unmatched to any gene: 9. Full variable domain (outside the CDR3, taken from reference TRBV7-6 and TRBJ2-1): GAGVSQSPRYKVTKRGQDVALRCDPISGHVSLYWYRQALGQGPEFLTYFNYEAQQDKSGLPNDRFSAERPEGSISTLTIQRTEQRDSAMYRCASSLGGGRALDEQFFGPGTRLTVL.